One and the same sample provided the 24 T cell receptor beta chains below, sequenced in a study of T cell responses to AZD1222 COVID-19 vaccine. Profiling relied on immunoSEQ multiplex PCR, and the TCRdb table lists in-frame clones only, not all of them. This table has some 140,000 clones, 70% to 90% appearing once. The source was peripheral blood, collected on day 0 of AZD1222 vaccination. Every receptor here comes from an adult in good health.

The V call is TRBV19, the J call TRBJ1-5; 7 nucleotides line up with TRBD1. With 5 bases clipped from V and 0 bases from J, the junction kept 13 bases outside the gene matches. Germline V gives CDR1 LNHDA, CDR2 SQIVND (reference sequence). The CDR3 contains 18 residues. As DNA, the CDR3 is TGTGCCAGTAGTCTAGGGACAGCGAAGAGTTATAGCAATCAGCCCCAGCATTTT. This gives the protein CASSLGTAKSYSNQPQHF.

J is TRBJ2-5 and V is TRBV5-6; the match to TRBD1 covers 9 bases. The CDR3 totals 13 residues. Germline V gene data show CDR1 as SGHDT and CDR2 as YYEEEE. In nucleotides, the CDR3 is TGTGCAAGCGGGGACAGGGCCCAAGAGACCCAGTACTTC. It encodes CASGDRAQETQYF.

Only one count was recorded for this clone. The chain carries TRBV12-3 or TRBV12-4 and TRBJ1-2; no reliable D call. The CDR3 has 13 residues. Trimming removed 3 bases from V and 1 base from J, with 6 bases in between. The CDR3 nucleotides are TGTGCCAGCAGTTTTACCGTTAACTATGGCTACACCTTC. Amino acids: CASSFTVNYGYTF.

Turning to this clone: Other DNA sequences of this sample code for an identical CDR3. The genes are TRBV5-1 and TRBJ2-2; TRBD2 matches at 8 bases. The CDR3 contains 17 residues. J was trimmed by 6 bases and V by 4 bases; bases with no gene match: 14. Germline loops: CDR1 SGHRS, CDR2 YFSETQ. CDR3 residues: CASSPDPGGAPPGELFF. The CDR3, as DNA: TGCGCCAGCAGCCCCGACCCGGGGGGGGCGCCCCCCGGGGAGCTGTTTTTT.

V gene TRBV7-8 combines with J gene TRBJ2-7; 7 nucleotides line up with TRBD1. The V gene's germline CDR1 is SGHVS and CDR2 FQNEAQ. The trim removed 5 bases at V and 2 bases at J, leaving 6 bases unmatched. The CDR3 extends over 14 amino acids. In nucleotides, the CDR3 is TGTGCCAGCAGCAATGGACAGGCCACCTACGAGCAGTACTTC. It specifies CASSNGQATYEQYF.

The chain carries TRBV5-1 and TRBJ1-5, with D possibly matching TRBD1 (5 bases). The V and J ends lost 0 bases and 4 bases respectively, with 11 bases between them. The CDR3 covers 15 residues. CDR1 and CDR2 from the germline V gene are SGHRS and YFSETQ. CDR3 in amino acids: CASSLGGLVNQPQHF. The CDR3 nucleotides read TGCGCCAGCAGCTTGGGGGGACTGGTTAATCAGCCCCAGCATTTT. Based on the CDR3 plus reference TRBV5-1 and TRBJ1-5, the full variable domain is KAGVTQTPRYLIKTRGQQVTLSCSPISGHRSVSWYQQTPGQGLQFLFEYFSETQRNKGNFPGRFSGRQFSNSRSEMNVSTLELGDSALYLCASSLGGLVNQPQHFGDGTRLSIL.

This chain joins TRBV7-3 and TRBJ1-1; D is unresolved. Trimming cost V 6 bases and J 4 bases, with 12 bases left between them. The CDR3 has 13 residues. CDR1 SGHTA and CDR2 FQGTGA come from the germline V gene. The DNA of the CDR3 is TGTGCCAGCAGTCGACCGTTCGGCACTGAAGCTTTCTTT. It yields the protein CASSRPFGTEAFF.

CDR3: CSARLAGVNEQFF. The CDR3, as DNA: TGCAGCGCTAGACTAGCGGGAGTGAATGAGCAGTTCTTC. V gene TRBV29-1 combines with J gene TRBJ2-1, with 12 bases aligning to TRBD2. J gave up 7 bases and V 7 bases, and 5 bases lay outside the gene matches. This CDR3 is 13 amino acids long. CDR1 is SQVTM, CDR2 ANQGSEA, per germline.

The V and J genes are TRBV19 and TRBJ1-3; D not certain. The CDR3 is 17 amino acids. The V end lost 3 bases, the J end lost 2 bases, and 17 bases lay between the germline ends. Germline V gene data show CDR1 as LNHDA and CDR2 as SQIVND (reference sequence). CDR3 nucleotide sequence: TGTGCCAGTAGTATCGATCAACGGCTGATGGCTGGAAACACCATATATTTT. Translating gives CASSIDQRLMAGNTIYF.

CDR3 protein: CASSPGVKQLLNTEAFF. The CDR3, as DNA: TGTGCCAGCAGCCCGGGGGTTAAACAGCTTTTGAACACTGAAGCTTTCTTT. The chain combines TRBV7-9 with TRBJ1-1, with a possible D match to TRBD1 (5 bases). The CDR3 runs 17 residues. V shed 5 bases and J shed 0 bases, with 19 bases lying between them. The germline V gene encodes CDR1 SEHNR and CDR2 FQNEAQ (reference sequence). Together with reference TRBV7-9 and TRBJ1-1, the CDR3 gives the full variable domain: DTGVSQNPRHKITKRGQNVTFRCDPISEHNRLYWYRQTLGQGPEFLTYFQNEAQLEKSRLLSDRFSAERPKGSFSTLEIQRTEQGDSAMYLCASSPGVKQLLNTEAFFGQGTRLTVV.

The chain employs TRBV10-3 and TRBJ2-5; D is uncertain. The CDR3 spans 13 residues. Germline loops: CDR1 ENHRY, CDR2 SYGVKD. Deletions cut 1 base from V and 5 bases from J, with 8 bases between. For the CDR3, the DNA is TGTGCCATCAGTGAGTACAGACGGGAGACCCAGTACTTC. Its translation: CAISEYRRETQYF.

This rearrangement joins TRBV10-3 to TRBJ2-7; D not resolved. There are 13 residues in the CDR3. CDR1 and CDR2 from the germline V gene are ENHRY and SYGVKD. Trimming stripped 11 bases from V and 6 bases from J, with 20 bases between. This CDR3 reads CAFSRKPVGEQYF. The CDR3 nucleotides read TGTGCCTTCTCCCGCAAACCGGTGGGCGAGCAGTACTTC.

V gene TRBV19 combines with J gene TRBJ2-7; 11 positions match TRBD2. The germline V gene encodes CDR1 LNHDA and CDR2 SQIVND (reference sequence). This CDR3 contains 14 residues. V was clipped by 8 bases and J by 3 bases; unmatched bases: 6. This chain's CDR3 is CASAPGTSGYEQYF. In DNA form, the CDR3 reads TGTGCCAGTGCCCCCGGGACTAGCGGCTACGAGCAGTACTTC.

V usage is TRBV5-1 and J usage is TRBJ1-5; no firm D call. Trimming took 2 bases from V and 0 from J, leaving 9 bases between them. This CDR3 is built from 15 residues. The V gene's germline CDR1 is SGHRS and CDR2 YFSETQ. The CDR3 sequence is CASSLNGNSNQPQHF. For the CDR3, the DNA is TGCGCCAGCAGCTTAAACGGTAATAGCAATCAGCCCCAGCATTTT.

The chain combines TRBV28 with TRBJ1-6; D unclear. The germline V gene has CDR1 MDHEN and CDR2 SYDVKM. The CDR3 contains 15 residues. Trimming cost V 6 bases and J 5 bases, with 14 bases left between them. CDR3 bases: TGTGCCAGCAGGGCGTTTTTGACGGATAATTCACCCCTCCACTTT. Its translation: CASRAFLTDNSPLHF.

A few counts support this clone. The chain employs TRBV15 and TRBJ1-2; D is possibly TRBD1 (6 bases). The CDR3 is 19 residues long. Trimming left V 0 bases short and J 6 bases short, with 26 bases between. Germline V gives CDR1 LNHNV, CDR2 YYDKDF (reference sequence). This CDR3 reads CATSRELGGLRGRGNGYTF. As DNA, the CDR3 is TGTGCCACCAGCAGAGAGCTGGGGGGACTTCGGGGGCGCGGGAATGGCTACACCTTC.

This rearrangement joins TRBV6-5 to TRBJ1-1, with D perhaps matching TRBD1 (6 bases). The V gene's germline CDR1 is MNHEY and CDR2 SVGAGI. V was trimmed by 6 bases and J by 3 bases, leaving 11 bases between them. The CDR3 runs 13 residues. The CDR3 spells CASRGQGYTEAFF. The CDR3 DNA follows: TGTGCCAGCAGGGGCCAGGGGTACACTGAAGCTTTCTTT.

This chain connects TRBV5-4 to TRBJ1-1, with 7 bases aligning to TRBD1. V dropped 4 bases and J dropped 4; count of bases not matched to a gene: 4. Germline V gives CDR1 SGHNT, CDR2 YYREEE (reference sequence). This CDR3 spans 13 amino acids. The CDR3 nucleotides are TGTGCCAGCAGCACTACAGGGGCCACTGAAGCTTTCTTT. Amino acids: CASSTTGATEAFF. Full variable domain (rest looked up from reference TRBV5-4 and TRBJ1-1): ETGVTQSPTHLIKTRGQQVTLRCSSQSGHNTVSWYQQALGQGPQFIFQYYREEENGRGNFPPRFSGLQFPNYSSELNVNALELDDSALYLCASSTTGATEAFFGQGTRLTVV.

This chain links TRBV6-5 with TRBJ1-5; 9 bases agree with TRBD1. Germline lookup yields CDR1 MNHEY and CDR2 SVGAGI. After removal of 4 bases from V and 4 bases from J, the junction contained 8 bases not matched to a gene. The CDR3 sequence is 16 residues long. CDR3 region: CASSLGQGTGNQPQHF. In DNA, the CDR3 is TGTGCCAGCAGTTTGGGACAGGGAACAGGGAATCAGCCCCAGCATTTT.

The chain recombines TRBV27 with TRBJ2-3, with TRBD2 matching over 10 bases. The ends lost 1 base at V and 0 bases at J; junction bases unmatched: 4. Germline-derived CDR1 and CDR2 are MNHEY and SMNVEV (reference sequence). This CDR3 comprises 17 residues. The CDR3 sequence: CASSLLASGGSTDTQYF. The CDR3 coding sequence is TGTGCCAGCAGTTTATTGGCTAGCGGGGGTAGCACAGATACGCAGTATTTT.

The CDR3: CASSSPDRATYEQYF. The CDR3 DNA sequence: TGTGCCAGCAGTTCTCCTGACAGGGCGACCTACGAGCAGTACTTC. The V call is TRBV28, the J call TRBJ2-7; TRBD1 matches at 7 bases. Germline values: CDR1 MDHEN, CDR2 SYDVKM. V gave up 4 bases and J gave up 2 bases; unmatched junction bases: 8. This CDR3 has 15 residues.

This chain links TRBV7-9 with TRBJ1-1; perhaps TRBD1 as D (6 bases). The V end was cut by 4 bases, the J end by 5 bases, with 20 bases between. This CDR3 contains 16 residues. Germline CDR1 and CDR2: SEHNR and FQNEAQ (reference sequence). The CDR3 spells CASSSWGQGRGTEAFF. The CDR3 region has the DNA TGTGCCAGCAGCTCCTGGGGGCAGGGGAGAGGGACTGAAGCTTTCTTT.

CDR3 amino acids: CASSLRTSGANVLTF. The CDR3 DNA reads as TGTGCCAGCAGTCTCCGCACGTCTGGGGCCAACGTCCTGACTTTC. The gene calls are TRBV27 and TRBJ2-6; D is unclear. With 5 bases removed from V and 1 base from J, the gap between germline ends came to 9 bases. In germline, CDR1 is MNHEY, CDR2 SMNVEV (reference sequence). The CDR3 runs to 15 residues.

V gene TRBV16 combines with J gene TRBJ1-3; D is unresolved. The germline V and J ends were trimmed by 2 bases and 3 bases, with 5 bases remaining between them. The CDR3 consists of 13 residues. The germline V gene encodes CDR1 KGHSY and CDR2 FQNENV. This chain's CDR3 is CASSQSYGNTIYF. Here the CDR3 DNA reads TGTGCCAGCAGCCAAAGTTATGGAAACACCATATATTTT.